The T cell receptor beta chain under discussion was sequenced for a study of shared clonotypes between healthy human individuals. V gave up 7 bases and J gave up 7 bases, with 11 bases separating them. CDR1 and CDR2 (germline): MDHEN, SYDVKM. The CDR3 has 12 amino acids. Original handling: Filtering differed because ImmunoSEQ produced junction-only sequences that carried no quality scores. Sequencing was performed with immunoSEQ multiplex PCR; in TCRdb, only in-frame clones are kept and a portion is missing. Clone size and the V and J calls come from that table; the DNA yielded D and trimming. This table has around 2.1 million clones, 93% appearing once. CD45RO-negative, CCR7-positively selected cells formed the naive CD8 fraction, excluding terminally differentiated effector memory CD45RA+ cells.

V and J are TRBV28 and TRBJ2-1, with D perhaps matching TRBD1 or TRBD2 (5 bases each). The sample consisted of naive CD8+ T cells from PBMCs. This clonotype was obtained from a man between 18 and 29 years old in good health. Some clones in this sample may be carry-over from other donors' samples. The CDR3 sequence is CASNLGGNEQFF. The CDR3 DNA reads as TGTGCCAGCAACCTTGGGGGTAATGAGCAGTTCTTC.